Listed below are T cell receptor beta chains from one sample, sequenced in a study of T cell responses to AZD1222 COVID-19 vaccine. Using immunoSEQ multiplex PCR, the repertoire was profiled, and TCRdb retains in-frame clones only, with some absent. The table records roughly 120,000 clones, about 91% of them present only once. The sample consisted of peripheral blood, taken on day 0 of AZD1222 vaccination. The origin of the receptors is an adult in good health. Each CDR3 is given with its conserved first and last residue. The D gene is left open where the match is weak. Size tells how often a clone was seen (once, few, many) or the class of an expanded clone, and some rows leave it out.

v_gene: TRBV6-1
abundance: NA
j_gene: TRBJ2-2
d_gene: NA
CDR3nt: TGTGCCAGCAGTGAATCTATCGGGGCCGGGGAGCTGTTTTTT
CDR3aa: CASSESIGAGELFF

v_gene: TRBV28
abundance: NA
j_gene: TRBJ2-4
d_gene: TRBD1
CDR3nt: TGTGCCAGCAGTTTATCCCGGATCACAGGGGGTCTAGCCAAAAACATTCAGTACTTC
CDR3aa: CASSLSRITGGLAKNIQYF

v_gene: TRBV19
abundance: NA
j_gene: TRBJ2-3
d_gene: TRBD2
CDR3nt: TGTGCCAGTAGTAGGACGGGAGGAGGGGATACGCAGTATTTT
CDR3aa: CASSRTGGGDTQYF

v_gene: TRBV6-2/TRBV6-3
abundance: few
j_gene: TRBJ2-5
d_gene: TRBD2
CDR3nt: TGTGCCAGCAGTGCCTCTACCGGGGGGGACCAAGAGACCCAGTACTTC
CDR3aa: CASSASTGGDQETQYF

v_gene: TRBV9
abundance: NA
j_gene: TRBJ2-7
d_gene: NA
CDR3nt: TGTGCCAGCAGCCTTAATCCCTACGAGCAGTACTTC
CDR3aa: CASSLNPYEQYF

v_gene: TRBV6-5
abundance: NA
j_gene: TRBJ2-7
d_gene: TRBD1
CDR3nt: TGTGCCAGCAGAACTGGACAGGTGTCCGAGCAGTACTTC
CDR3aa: CASRTGQVSEQYF

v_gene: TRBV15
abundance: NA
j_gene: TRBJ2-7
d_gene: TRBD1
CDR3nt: TGTGCCACCAGCAGCCCCTCCACAGGGGGTTTGTACGAGCAGTACTTC
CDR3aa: CATSSPSTGGLYEQYF

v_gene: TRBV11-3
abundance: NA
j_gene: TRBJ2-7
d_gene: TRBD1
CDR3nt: TGTGCCAGCAGCTTTGGGACAGGGGGCGGCTACGAGCAGTACTTC
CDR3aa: CASSFGTGGGYEQYF

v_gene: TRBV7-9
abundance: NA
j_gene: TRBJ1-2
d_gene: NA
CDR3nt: TGTGCCAGCAGCTTAGCCTCCGGGACCCAGATTCGGTATGGCTACACCTTC
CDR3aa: CASSLASGTQIRYGYTF

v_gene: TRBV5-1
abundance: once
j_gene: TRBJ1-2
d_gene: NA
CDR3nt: TGCGCCAGCAGCTTGGGTGAGGGAAGGAGCTACACCTTC
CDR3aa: CASSLGEGRSYTF

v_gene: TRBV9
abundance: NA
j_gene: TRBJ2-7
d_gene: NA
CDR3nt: TGTGCCAGCAGCGAAGGGGGGACACCCTCCTACGAGCAGTACTTC
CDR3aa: CASSEGGTPSYEQYF

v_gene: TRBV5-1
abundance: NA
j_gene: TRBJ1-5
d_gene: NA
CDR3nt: TGCGCCAGCAGCTTGGACAGGGTGGAGGGTCAGCCCCAGCATTTT
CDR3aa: CASSLDRVEGQPQHF

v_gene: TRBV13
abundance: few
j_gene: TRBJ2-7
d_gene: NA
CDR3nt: TGTGCCAGCAGCTTGGCAGGGAGCTCCTACGAGCAGTACTTC
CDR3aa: CASSLAGSSYEQYF

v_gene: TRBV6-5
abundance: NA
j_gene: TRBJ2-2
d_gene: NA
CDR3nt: TGTGCCAGCTGGGACTCTATGAACACCGGGGAGCTGTTTTTT
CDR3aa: CASWDSMNTGELFF

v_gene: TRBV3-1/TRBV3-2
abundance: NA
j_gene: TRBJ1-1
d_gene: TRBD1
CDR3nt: TGTGCCAGCAGCCAAGTATCGACAGGGAGACACACTGAAGCTTTCTTT
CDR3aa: CASSQVSTGRHTEAFF

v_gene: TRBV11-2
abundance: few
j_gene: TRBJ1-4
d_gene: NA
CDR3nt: TGTGCCAGCAGCTTATATTCAGCTCTTAATGAAAAACTGTTTTTT
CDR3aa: CASSLYSALNEKLFF

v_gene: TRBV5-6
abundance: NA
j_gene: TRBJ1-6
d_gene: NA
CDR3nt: TGTGCCAGCAGCTTCCGCTCAGGGAGATATAATTCACCCCTCCACTTT
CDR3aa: CASSFRSGRYNSPLHF